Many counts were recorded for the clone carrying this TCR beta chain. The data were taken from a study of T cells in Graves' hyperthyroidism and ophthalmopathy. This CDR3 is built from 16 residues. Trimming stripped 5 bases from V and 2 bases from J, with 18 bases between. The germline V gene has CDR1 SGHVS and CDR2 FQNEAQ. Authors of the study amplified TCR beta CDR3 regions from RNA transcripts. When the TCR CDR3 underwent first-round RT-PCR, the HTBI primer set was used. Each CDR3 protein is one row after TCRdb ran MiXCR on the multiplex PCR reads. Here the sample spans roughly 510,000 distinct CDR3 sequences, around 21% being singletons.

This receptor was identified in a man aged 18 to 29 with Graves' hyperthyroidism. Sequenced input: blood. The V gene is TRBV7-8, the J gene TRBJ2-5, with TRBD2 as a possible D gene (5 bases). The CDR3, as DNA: TGTGCCAGCAGCCCTAGGTCCGGTTGGACTCAAGAGACCCAGTACTTC. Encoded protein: CASSPRSGWTQETQYF.